This TCR beta chain was sequenced during a study of shared clonotypes between healthy human individuals. Study results and caveats: Clonotypes which were not shared had lower generation probabilities than clonotypes that all four donors shared.

In the study's own analysis: Owing to the provision of junction-only sequences devoid of quality scores by immunoSEQ, filtering differed. Sequencing used immunoSEQ multiplex PCR; TCRdb keeps in-frame clones, though not all of them. That table furnishes V, J and clone size, whereas the DNA furnished D and trimming. The sample shows around 2.3 million clones, approximately 94% of them seen only once. Trimming removed 3 bases from V and 3 bases from J, with 3 bases in between. CDR3 length: 11 residues. Germline V lookup: CDR1 MDHEN, CDR2 SYDVKM. Naive CD4+ cells were CD45RA-selected; the remaining cells were memory. A word on this clone: The antigen is not known.

The chain couples TRBV28 to TRBJ2-7; no firm D call. Sequencing was done on a sample of naive CD4+ T cells sorted from blood. Sample subset: CD45RA+ positively selected. This clonotype originated in a man between 18 and 29 years old in good health. The CDR3 DNA is TGTGCCAGCAGTTTTTACTACGAGCAGTACTTC. The encoded protein is CASSFYYEQYF.